The sequence of this TCR beta chain was determined in a study of blood T cell repertoires in COVID-19. Study in general: Donors in the United States, Italy and Spain gave samples during acute or convalescent COVID-19. In each case, the material was cDNA or gDNA derived from T cells, B-cell-depleted T cells, or PBMCs.

Per the study methods: Reference gene primer amplification gave estimated nucleated cell counts. Produced via immunoSEQ multiplex PCR; TCRdb's table is partial and in-frame only. Clonal size and the V and J genes are those of that table, whereas D and trimming came from the DNA. The sample records approximately 220,000 clones, more than 80% being singletons. Trimming pared 4 bases from V and 2 bases from J, leaving 15 bases between. Looked up from germline, CDR1 is SGHAT and CDR2 is FQNNGV. This CDR3 comprises 15 residues. The chain employs TRBV11-2 and TRBJ2-7; the D gene is possibly TRBD1 (5 bases). Material for sequencing was peripheral blood. The source is a woman of 80 years or more with acute or convalescent COVID-19. CDR3 loop: CASSSRQMGTYEQYF. In nucleotides, the CDR3 is TGTGCCAGCAGCTCTCGACAGATGGGTACCTACGAGCAGTACTTC.